These 26 T cell receptor beta chains were all obtained from the same sample, sequenced in a study of Graves' ophthalmopathy and Graves' hyperthyroidism. TCR beta CDR3 regions were amplified from RNA transcripts. HTBI-primed RT-PCR formed the first round, and a multiplex PCR formed the second. A single record per CDR3 protein comes from TCRdb applying MiXCR to the multiplex PCR reads. The sample includes over a million distinct CDR3 sequences, 36% seen only once; the top ten take 11%. Material: peripheral blood or thyroid tissue (not recorded which). These receptors were taken from an adult man with Graves' hyperthyroidism.

This sequence joins TRBV4-1 and TRBJ1-4; the D is unclear. The CDR3 contains 16 residues. Germline V gene sequence: CDR1 MGHRA, CDR2 YSYEKL. Trimming left V 3 bases short and J 7 bases short, with 18 bases between. The CDR3 bases are TGCGCCAGCAGCCAGGCTACCGGGAAGGCAGGTGAAAAACTGTTTTTT. This sequence encodes CASSQATGKAGEKLFF.

The chain carries TRBV25-1 and TRBJ2-6, with D perhaps matching TRBD2 (5 bases). Germline loops: CDR1 MGHDK, CDR2 SYGVNS. V lost 6 bases to trimming and J lost 3 bases, with 15 bases between them. The CDR3 is 16 residues long. CDR3 region: CASRPDLGSGANVLTF. The DNA of the CDR3 is TGTGCCAGCAGACCCGACCTGGGGAGTGGGGCCAACGTCCTGACTTTC. The full variable domain, completed using reference TRBV25-1 and TRBJ2-6, is EADIYQTPRYLVIGTGKKITLECSQTMGHDKMYWYQQDPGMELHLIHYSYGVNSTEKGDLSSESTVSRIRTEHFPLTLESARPSHTSQYLCASRPDLGSGANVLTFGAGSRLTVL.

DNA for the CDR3: TGCGCCAGCAGCCGCGCTCCGGGAGTCGAGCAGTACTTC. Protein product: CASSRAPGVEQYF. This chain connects TRBV5-1 to TRBJ2-7, with D maybe TRBD2 (6 bases). The germline V gene encodes CDR1 SGHRS and CDR2 YFSETQ. CDR3 length equals 13 residues. V lost 4 bases, J lost 6 bases, and 14 bases lay in between.

This clonotype was counted at least ten times. This chain joins TRBV29-1 and TRBJ2-7, with D possibly TRBD1 on 5 matching bases. CDR1 and CDR2 (germline): SQVTM, ANQGSEA. V was pared by 2 bases and J by 2 bases, with 13 bases between. The CDR3 is made up of 14 amino acids. The CDR3 spells CSVETKQAPYEQYF. The CDR3 DNA is TGCAGCGTTGAAACGAAACAGGCGCCCTACGAGCAGTACTTC.

As concerns this clonotype: One junction end disagrees with the germline gene, perhaps due to a read error. This chain joins TRBV7-2 and TRBJ2-2; D remains unclear. CDR3 size: 17 residues. From germline, CDR1 is SGHTA and CDR2 FQGNSA. CDR3 in amino acids: CASSHALSDANTGELFF. The CDR3 nucleotides read TGCGCCAGCAGCCATGCGCTGTCAGACGCGAACACCGGGGAGCTGTTTTTT.

The V call is TRBV2, the J call TRBJ2-7, with D perhaps TRBD1 (5 bases). Looked up from germline, CDR1 is SNHLY and CDR2 is FYNNEI. The CDR3 covers 13 residues. V was shortened by 7 bases and J by 3 bases, with 13 bases between the two germline ends. CDR3 DNA sequence: TGTGCCAGCACCCGACAGAAGGACTACGAGCAGTACTTC. Protein sequence: CASTRQKDYEQYF. Full variable domain (missing parts from reference TRBV2 and TRBJ2-7): EPEVTQTPSHQVTQMGQEVILRCVPISNHLYFYWYRQILGQKVEFLVSFYNNEISEKSEIFDDQFSVERPDGSNFTLKIRSTKLEDSAMYFCASTRQKDYEQYFGPGTRLTVT.

This clonotype came up many times. The chain is built from TRBV6-5 and TRBJ2-5; TRBD1 matches 7 bases. This CDR3 has 15 residues. Germline CDR1 MNHEY, CDR2 SVGAGI. V shed 6 bases, J shed 7 bases, and the junction held 14 bases outside the gene matches. This CDR3 is CASSPVRQGMVTQYF. CDR3 bases: TGTGCCAGCAGCCCCGTGAGACAGGGCATGGTGACCCAGTACTTC.

This clonotype was seen only a few times. J is TRBJ2-7 and V is TRBV7-3, with TRBD1 matching over 7 bases. With V trimmed by 6 bases and J by 3 bases, 8 bases remained unmatched. The V gene's germline CDR1 is SGHTA and CDR2 FQGTGA. The CDR3 spans 14 residues. CDR3 region: CASSLRDRNYEQYF. The CDR3 DNA is TGTGCCAGCAGTCTCCGGGACAGAAACTACGAGCAGTACTTC.

This clonotype showed up many times. The rearrangement uses TRBV7-9 and TRBJ1-1; D uncertain. The V gene lost 1 base and the J gene lost 4 bases, with 7 bases spanning the gap. Germline CDR1 and CDR2: SEHNR and FQNEAQ (reference sequence). This CDR3 region has 13 residues. The CDR3 protein is CASSLGQITEAFF. The CDR3 nucleotides are TGTGCCAGCAGCTTAGGCCAAATCACTGAAGCTTTCTTT.

This clonotype was seen at least ten times. The chain combines TRBV2 with TRBJ1-1; no firm D call. Germline V gives CDR1 SNHLY, CDR2 FYNNEI. Between the trimmed V and J ends, which lost 7 bases and 0 bases, there was a span of 12 bases. The CDR3 has 14 amino acids. Written as DNA, the CDR3 is TGTGCCAGCATATCCGGCAGACTGAACACTGAAGCTTTCTTT. Its translation is CASISGRLNTEAFF.

The V and J genes are TRBV7-9 and TRBJ2-5; the match to TRBD1 covers 7 bases. The germline V gene has CDR1 SEHNR and CDR2 FQNEAQ (reference sequence). The CDR3 contains 15 residues. After removal of 2 bases from V and 2 bases from J, the junction contained 5 bases not matched to a gene. Here the CDR3 reads CASSLRQGSQETQYF. In DNA, the CDR3 is TGTGCCAGCAGCTTAAGACAGGGAAGTCAAGAGACCCAGTACTTC.

The rearrangement links TRBV18 to TRBJ2-7; tentatively, D is TRBD2 (6 bases). The germline V gene encodes CDR1 KGHSH and CDR2 LQKENI. CDR3 length: 15 amino acids. With 1 base removed from V and 2 bases from J, the gap between germline ends came to 12 bases. The CDR3 bases are TGTGCCAGCTCACCACGCGGGAAGACCCCCTACGAGCAGTACTTC. Translation gives CASSPRGKTPYEQYF.

Ten or more counts support this clonotype. The V and J genes are TRBV5-5 and TRBJ1-1; TRBD1 is a possible D gene (5 bases). The V gene lost 2 bases and the J gene lost 5 bases, with 13 bases spanning the gap. Germline assignment: CDR1 SGHKS and CDR2 YYEKEE (reference sequence). This CDR3 comprises 14 residues. The CDR3 DNA is TGTGCCAGCAGCTTAACACCCGGGGGGACTGAAGCTTTCTTT. Its protein product is CASSLTPGGTEAFF.

This clonotype appeared many times. The rearrangement links TRBV7-8 to TRBJ2-7, with D unresolved. CDR1 is SGHVS, CDR2 FQNEAQ, per germline. The ends were cut back, 5 bases at V and 4 bases at J, with 9 bases in the middle. There are 12 residues in the CDR3. The CDR3 DNA is TGTGCCAGCAGCGTACCGGCGTACGAGCAGTACTTC. It specifies CASSVPAYEQYF.

The chain uses TRBV7-3 and TRBJ2-7; D call uncertain. Germline V lookup: CDR1 SGHTA, CDR2 FQGTGA. V was clipped by 5 bases and J by 2 bases, with 19 bases between them. The CDR3 has 16 amino acids. Written as DNA, the CDR3 is TGTGCCAGCAGCCGAACTCGGGTCGCTAGAACCTACGAGCAGTACTTC. Its translation is CASSRTRVARTYEQYF.

Worth noting for this clonotype: A read error may explain this, as a much larger clone is one base away. The chain is built from TRBV5-1 and TRBJ1-2; D perhaps matches TRBD1 (6 bases). CDR1 is SGHRS, CDR2 YFSETQ, per germline. The CDR3 totals 15 residues. V dropped 0 bases and J dropped 12 bases, with 21 bases sitting between them. The CDR3 DNA follows: TGCGCCAGCAGCTTGGCCAGGGGCGTGGATGGCGGCGACACCTTC. This codes for CASSLARGVDGGDTF.

The sample holds many counts of this clonotype. The chain couples TRBV7-8 to TRBJ1-2; D gene unclear. The germline gives CDR1 SGHVS, CDR2 FQNEAQ. This CDR3 is 13 amino acids long. V was cut by 8 bases and J by 1 base, with 11 bases left in between. The CDR3 DNA is TGTGCCAGCGGTACGGACGATAACTATGGCTACACCTTC. Its protein is CASGTDDNYGYTF. Based on the CDR3 plus reference TRBV7-8 and TRBJ1-2, the full variable domain is GAGVSQSPRYKVAKRGQDVALRCDPISGHVSLFWYQQALGQGPEFLTYFQNEAQLDKSGLPSDRFFAERPEGSVSTLKIQRTQQEDSAVYLCASGTDDNYGYTFGSGTRLTVV.

This clonotype was picked up many times. This chain connects TRBV29-1 to TRBJ2-5, with 12 bases fitting TRBD2. CDR1 and CDR2 (germline): SQVTM, ANQGSEA. The CDR3 is 14 amino acids. V shed 6 bases and J 1 base; nucleotides not matched to a gene: 3. CDR3 sequence: CSVAGLAGQETQYF. CDR3 nucleotide sequence: TGCAGCGTCGCGGGACTAGCGGGCCAAGAGACCCAGTACTTC.

This clonotype was observed a handful of times. The chain joins TRBV2 to TRBJ2-7, with a tentative D call TRBD1 (5 bases). The germline V and J ends were trimmed by 5 bases and 4 bases, with 15 bases remaining between them. Germline-derived CDR1 and CDR2 are SNHLY and FYNNEI. This CDR3 has 14 amino acids. The CDR3 nucleotides read TGTGCCAGCAGTTACACGGCAGGGTGGTACGAGCAGTACTTC. Amino acid sequence: CASSYTAGWYEQYF.

Notes on this clonotype: A much larger clone differs by one base, so this may be a read error. The V gene is TRBV4-3, the J gene TRBJ2-2; 7 positions match TRBD2. CDR3 size: 17 residues. Germline V gene sequence: CDR1 LGHNA, CDR2 YSLEER. CDR3 bases: TGCGCCAGCGGCCAAGACCAAGCGGGGACCGTCGGCGGGGAGCTGTTTTTT. This translates into CASGQDQAGTVGGELFF.

The chain employs TRBV12-5 and TRBJ2-2; D is unclear. CDR3 length: 13 amino acids. Between the trimmed V and J ends, which lost 6 bases and 7 bases, there was a span of 12 bases. Germline V gene lookup returns CDR1 LGHNT and CDR2 FRNRAP. The CDR3 nucleotides read TGTGCTAGTGGCCAGTGGAGTAGCGGGGAGCTGTTTTTT. It is translated as CASGQWSSGELFF.

This clonotype has a count of ten or more. This rearrangement joins TRBV2 to TRBJ2-7; D is unclear. V shed 6 bases and J shed 3 bases, with 15 bases lying between them. Germline CDR1 is SNHLY and CDR2 is FYNNEI. This CDR3 is built from 14 residues. This chain's CDR3 is CASSFELSLYEQYF. As DNA, the CDR3 is TGTGCCAGCAGCTTCGAGCTTTCACTCTACGAGCAGTACTTC.

This clonotype was recorded at least ten times. The V and J genes are TRBV4-1 and TRBJ1-5; D gene ambiguous. This CDR3 contains 14 residues. Between the trimmed V and J ends, which lost 1 base and 2 bases, there was a span of 6 bases. Germline lookup yields CDR1 MGHRA and CDR2 YSYEKL. The CDR3 DNA follows: TGCGCCAGCAGCCAAGCGGTGGGCAATCAGCCCCAGCATTTT. Its protein product is CASSQAVGNQPQHF.

The chain couples TRBV6-6 to TRBJ1-1, with D uncertain. Germline V CDR1 and CDR2: MNHNY, SVGAGI (reference sequence). Trimming left V 4 bases short and J 3 bases short, with 9 bases between. The CDR3 consists of 13 residues. CDR3 residues: CASSLAIDTEAFF. The CDR3 bases are TGTGCCAGCAGTTTGGCCATTGACACTGAAGCTTTCTTT.

This clonotype occurred a few times. The chain has TRBV27 and TRBJ1-2; D is possibly TRBD1 (6 bases). V shed 5 bases and J shed 7 bases, with 23 bases lying between them. The CDR3 runs to 16 residues. CDR1 and CDR2 (germline): MNHEY, SMNVEV (reference sequence). CDR3 loop: CASSTYAPRGAGGYTF. The CDR3 DNA is TGTGCCAGCAGTACATATGCCCCCAGGGGCGCGGGTGGCTACACCTTC.

The chain has TRBV20-1 and TRBJ1-5, with D possibly TRBD1 on 5 matching bases. The length of the CDR3 is 17 residues. V dropped 0 bases and J dropped 7 bases, with 22 bases sitting between them. CDR1 is DFQATT and CDR2 is SNEGSKA in the germline V gene (reference sequence). The CDR3 region has the DNA TGCAGTGCTAGAGATCGAGGGTGGGGGGACCGGGGGCAGCCCCAGCATTTT. It encodes CSARDRGWGDRGQPQHF.